This T cell receptor beta chain originates from a study of blood T cell repertoires in COVID-19. The wider study: The United States, Italy and Spain were the sources of the acute and convalescent COVID-19 samples.

With V trimmed by 1 base and J by 7 bases, 7 bases remained unmatched. The CDR3 has 16 amino acids. Germline V lookup: CDR1 SGHTA, CDR2 FQGTGA. There are a few counts of this clone. TCRdb's table, derived via immunoSEQ multiplex PCR, lists solely in-frame clones and lacks some. This sample has 15,000 to 20,000 clones, with about four fifths found just once. The TCR was taken from a human donor in a cohort sampled during active COVID-19. Material for sequencing was peripheral blood. V gene TRBV7-3 combines with J gene TRBJ2-1, with TRBD2 identical over 10 bases. The CDR3 protein is CASSLMSSGGGNEQFF. Written as DNA, the CDR3 is TGTGCCAGCAGCTTAATGTCTAGCGGGGGTGGTAATGAGCAGTTCTTC.